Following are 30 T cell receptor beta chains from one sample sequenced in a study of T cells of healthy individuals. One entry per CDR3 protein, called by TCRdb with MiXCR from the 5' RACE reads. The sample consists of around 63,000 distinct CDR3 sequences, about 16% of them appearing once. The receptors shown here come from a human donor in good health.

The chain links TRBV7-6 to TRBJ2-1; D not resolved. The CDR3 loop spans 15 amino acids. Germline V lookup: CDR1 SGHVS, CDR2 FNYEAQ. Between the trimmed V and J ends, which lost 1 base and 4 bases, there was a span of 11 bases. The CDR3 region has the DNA TGTGCCAGCAGCTTAGATGCGACTGCATACAATGAGCAGTTCTTC. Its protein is CASSLDATAYNEQFF.

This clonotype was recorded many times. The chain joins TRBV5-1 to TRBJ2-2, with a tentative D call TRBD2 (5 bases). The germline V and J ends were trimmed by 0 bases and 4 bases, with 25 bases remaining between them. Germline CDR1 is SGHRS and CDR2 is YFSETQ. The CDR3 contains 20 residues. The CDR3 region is CASSLVRIINGISSTGELFF. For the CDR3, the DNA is TGCGCCAGCAGCTTGGTCCGGATTATTAACGGGATCTCTAGCACCGGGGAGCTGTTTTTT. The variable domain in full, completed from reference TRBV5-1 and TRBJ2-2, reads KAGVTQTPRYLIKTRGQQVTLSCSPISGHRSVSWYQQTPGQGLQFLFEYFSETQRNKGNFPGRFSGRQFSNSRSEMNVSTLELGDSALYLCASSLVRIINGISSTGELFFGEGSRLTVL.

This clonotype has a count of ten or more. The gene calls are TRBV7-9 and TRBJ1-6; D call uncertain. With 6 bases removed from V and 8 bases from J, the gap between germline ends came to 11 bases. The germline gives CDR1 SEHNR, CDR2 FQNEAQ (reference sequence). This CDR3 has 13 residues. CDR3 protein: CASRKLFYSPLHF. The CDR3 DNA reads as TGTGCCAGCAGAAAGCTTTTTTATTCACCCCTCCACTTT.

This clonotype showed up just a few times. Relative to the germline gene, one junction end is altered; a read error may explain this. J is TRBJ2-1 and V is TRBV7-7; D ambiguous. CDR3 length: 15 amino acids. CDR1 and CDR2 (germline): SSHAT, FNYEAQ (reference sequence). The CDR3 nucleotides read TGTGCTAGCAGCCCCGGGCTCGCCTCCTACAATGAGCAGTTCTTC. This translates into CASSPGLASYNEQFF.

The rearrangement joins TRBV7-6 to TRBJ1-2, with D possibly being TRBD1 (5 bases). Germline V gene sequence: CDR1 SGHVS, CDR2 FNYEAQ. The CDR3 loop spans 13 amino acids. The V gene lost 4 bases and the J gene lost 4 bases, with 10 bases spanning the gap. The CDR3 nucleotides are TGTGCCAGCAGCTCGAGGGGCGGCTATGGCTACACCTTC. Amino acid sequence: CASSSRGGYGYTF.

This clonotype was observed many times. The CDR3 protein is CSASGGYDEQYF. In DNA form, the CDR3 reads TGCAGCGCCAGCGGGGGGTACGACGAGCAGTACTTC. The chain combines TRBV29-1 with TRBJ2-7; 9 nucleotides align to TRBD2. Per the germline V gene, CDR1 is SQVTM and CDR2 is ANQGSEA. V was clipped by 7 bases and J by 5 bases; unmatched bases: 6. The CDR3 sequence is 12 residues long.

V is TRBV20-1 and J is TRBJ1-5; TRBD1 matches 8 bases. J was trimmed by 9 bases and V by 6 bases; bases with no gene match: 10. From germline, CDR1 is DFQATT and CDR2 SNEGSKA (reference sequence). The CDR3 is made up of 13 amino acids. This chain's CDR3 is CSARDRGSGPQHF. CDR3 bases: TGCAGTGCCCGAGACAGGGGAAGTGGGCCCCAGCATTTT.

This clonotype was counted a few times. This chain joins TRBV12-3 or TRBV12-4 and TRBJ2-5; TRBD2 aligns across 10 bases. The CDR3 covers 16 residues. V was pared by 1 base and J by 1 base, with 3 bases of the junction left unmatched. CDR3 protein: CASSLESSGGQETQYF. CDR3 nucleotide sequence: TGTGCCAGCAGTTTAGAGTCTAGCGGGGGCCAAGAGACCCAGTACTTC.

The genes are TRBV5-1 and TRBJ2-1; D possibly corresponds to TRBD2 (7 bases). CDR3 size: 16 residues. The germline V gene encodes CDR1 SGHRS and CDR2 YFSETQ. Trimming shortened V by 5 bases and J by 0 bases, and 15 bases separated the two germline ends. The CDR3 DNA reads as TGCGCCAGCAGACTCGGGGGGCCGAGCTCCTACAATGAGCAGTTCTTC. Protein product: CASRLGGPSSYNEQFF.

CDR3 protein: CASSRAGNTEAFF. The CDR3 DNA sequence: TGTGCCAGCAGTCGAGCGGGCAACACTGAAGCTTTCTTT. This chain joins TRBV12-3 or TRBV12-4 and TRBJ1-1; no firm D call. The CDR3 is 13 residues long. V lost 5 bases to trimming and J lost 2 bases, with 9 bases between them.

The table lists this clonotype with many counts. The CDR3 nucleotides read TGTGCCAGCAGCTCTCGCGGCGATACGCAGTATTTT. Its protein product is CASSSRGDTQYF. The chain employs TRBV6-5 and TRBJ2-3; D uncertain. Germline CDR1 MNHEY, CDR2 SVGAGI. V was trimmed by 6 bases and J by 6 bases, leaving 10 bases between them. The CDR3 has 12 residues.

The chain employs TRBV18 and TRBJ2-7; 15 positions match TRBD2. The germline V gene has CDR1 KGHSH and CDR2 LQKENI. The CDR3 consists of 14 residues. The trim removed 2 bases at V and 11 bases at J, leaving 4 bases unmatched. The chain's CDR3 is CASSPGTSGGSKYF. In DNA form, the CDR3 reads TGTGCCAGCTCACCAGGGACTAGCGGGGGGAGTAAGTACTTC.

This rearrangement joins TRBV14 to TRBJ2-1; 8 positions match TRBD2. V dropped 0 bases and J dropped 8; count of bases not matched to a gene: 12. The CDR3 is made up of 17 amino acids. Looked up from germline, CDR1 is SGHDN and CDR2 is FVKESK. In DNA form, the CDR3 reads TGTGCCAGCAGCCAAGATAGGCTGGTGCGGGAGGCCCATGAGCAGTTCTTC. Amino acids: CASSQDRLVREAHEQFF.

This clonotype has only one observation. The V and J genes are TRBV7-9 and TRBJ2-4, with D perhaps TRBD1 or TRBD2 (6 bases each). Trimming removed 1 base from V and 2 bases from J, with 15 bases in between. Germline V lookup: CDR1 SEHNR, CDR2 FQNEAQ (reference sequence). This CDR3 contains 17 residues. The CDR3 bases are TGTGCCAGCAGCTTAGGAGGGGGGAGGACGTCCAAAAACATTCAGTACTTC. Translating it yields CASSLGGGRTSKNIQYF.

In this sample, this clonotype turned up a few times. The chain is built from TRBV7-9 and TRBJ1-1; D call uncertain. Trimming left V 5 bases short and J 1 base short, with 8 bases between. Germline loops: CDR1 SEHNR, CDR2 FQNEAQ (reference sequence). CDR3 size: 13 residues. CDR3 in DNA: TGTGCCAGCAGCCCGCCAGCGAACACTGAAGCTTTCTTT. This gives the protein CASSPPANTEAFF.

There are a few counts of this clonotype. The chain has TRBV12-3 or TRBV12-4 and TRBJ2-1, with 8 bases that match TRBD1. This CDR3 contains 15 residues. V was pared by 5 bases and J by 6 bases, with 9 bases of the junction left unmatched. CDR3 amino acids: CASSLRQGQGNEQFF. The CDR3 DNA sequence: TGTGCCAGCAGTCTAAGACAGGGGCAGGGCAATGAGCAGTTCTTC.

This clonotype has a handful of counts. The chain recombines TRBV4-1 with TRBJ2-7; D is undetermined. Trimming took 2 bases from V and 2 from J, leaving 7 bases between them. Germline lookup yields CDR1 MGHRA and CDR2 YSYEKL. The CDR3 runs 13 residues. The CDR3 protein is CASSQYNTYEQYF. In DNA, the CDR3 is TGCGCCAGCAGCCAATATAACACCTACGAGCAGTACTTC.

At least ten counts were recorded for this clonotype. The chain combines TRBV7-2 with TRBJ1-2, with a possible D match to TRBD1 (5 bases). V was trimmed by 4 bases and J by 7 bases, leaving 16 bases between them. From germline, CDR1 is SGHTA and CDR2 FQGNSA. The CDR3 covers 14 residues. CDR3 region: CASSSRQPSFGYTF. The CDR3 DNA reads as TGTGCCAGCAGCTCTCGACAGCCTTCTTTTGGCTACACCTTC.

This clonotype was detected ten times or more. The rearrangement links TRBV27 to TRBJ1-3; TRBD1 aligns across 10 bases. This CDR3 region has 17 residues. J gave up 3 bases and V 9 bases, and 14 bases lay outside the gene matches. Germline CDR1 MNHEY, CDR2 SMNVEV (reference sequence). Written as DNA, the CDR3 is TGTGCCAGTAAGAAGGGTCAGACAGGGGGCGATGGAAACACCATATATTTT. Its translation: CASKKGQTGGDGNTIYF.

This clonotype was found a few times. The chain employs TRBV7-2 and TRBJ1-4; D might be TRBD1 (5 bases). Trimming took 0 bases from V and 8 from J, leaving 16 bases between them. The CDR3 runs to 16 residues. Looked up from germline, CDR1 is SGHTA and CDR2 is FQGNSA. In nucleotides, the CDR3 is TGTGCCAGCAGCTTAGCAGTTTCGGGGCGAGGGGAAAAACTGTTTTTT. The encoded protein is CASSLAVSGRGEKLFF.

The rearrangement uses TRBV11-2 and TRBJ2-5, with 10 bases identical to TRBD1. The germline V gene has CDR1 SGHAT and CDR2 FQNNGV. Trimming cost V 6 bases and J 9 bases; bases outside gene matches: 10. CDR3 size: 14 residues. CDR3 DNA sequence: TGTGCCAGCAGGCCCGGGACAGGGGATTTGTCCCAGTACTTC. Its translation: CASRPGTGDLSQYF.

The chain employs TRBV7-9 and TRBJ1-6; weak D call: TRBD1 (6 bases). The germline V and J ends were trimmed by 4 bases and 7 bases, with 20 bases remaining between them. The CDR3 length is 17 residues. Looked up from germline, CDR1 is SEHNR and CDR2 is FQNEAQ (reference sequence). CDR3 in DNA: TGTGCCAGCAGCTCGAACAGGGAAGGACTCTCCAATTCACCCCTCCACTTT. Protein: CASSSNREGLSNSPLHF.

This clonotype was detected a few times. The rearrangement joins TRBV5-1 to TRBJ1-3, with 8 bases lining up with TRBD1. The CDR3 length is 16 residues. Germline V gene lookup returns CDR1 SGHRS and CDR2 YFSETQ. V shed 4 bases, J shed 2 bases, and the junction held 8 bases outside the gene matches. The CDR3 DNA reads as TGCGCCAGCAGCAGAGGACAGGGCCAACCTGGAAACACCATATATTTT. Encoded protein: CASSRGQGQPGNTIYF.

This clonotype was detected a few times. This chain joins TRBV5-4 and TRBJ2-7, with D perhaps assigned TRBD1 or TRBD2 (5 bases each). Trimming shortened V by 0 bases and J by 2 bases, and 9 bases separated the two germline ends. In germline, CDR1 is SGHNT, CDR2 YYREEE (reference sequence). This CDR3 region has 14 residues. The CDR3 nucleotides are TGTGCCAGCAGCTTGGTGGGGGTCCCCTACGAGCAGTACTTC. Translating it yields CASSLVGVPYEQYF.

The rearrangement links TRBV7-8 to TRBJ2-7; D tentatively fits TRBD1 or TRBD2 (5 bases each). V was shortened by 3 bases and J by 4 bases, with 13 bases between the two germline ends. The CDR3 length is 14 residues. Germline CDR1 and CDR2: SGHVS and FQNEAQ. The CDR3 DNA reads TGTGCCAGCAGCTTCTGGGGGAGTGAGTACGAGCAGTACTTC. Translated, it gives CASSFWGSEYEQYF.

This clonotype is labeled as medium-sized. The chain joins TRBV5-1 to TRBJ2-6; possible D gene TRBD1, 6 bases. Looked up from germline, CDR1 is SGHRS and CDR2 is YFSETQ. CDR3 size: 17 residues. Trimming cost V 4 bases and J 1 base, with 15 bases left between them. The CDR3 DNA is TGCGCCAGCAGCCTTACCCCCAGGGGTTCTGGGGCCAACGTCCTGACTTTC. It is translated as CASSLTPRGSGANVLTF.

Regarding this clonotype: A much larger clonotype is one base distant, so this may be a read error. CDR3 loop: CVSSLEGEQYF. In nucleotides, the CDR3 is TGCGTCAGCAGCTTGGAAGGGGAGCAGTACTTC. The rearrangement links TRBV5-1 to TRBJ2-7; D gene ambiguous. The germline V gene encodes CDR1 SGHRS and CDR2 YFSETQ. The length of the CDR3 is 11 residues.

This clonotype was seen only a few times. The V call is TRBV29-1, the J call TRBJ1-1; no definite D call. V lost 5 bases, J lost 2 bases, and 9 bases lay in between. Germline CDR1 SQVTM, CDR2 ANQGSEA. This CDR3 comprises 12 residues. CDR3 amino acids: CSVYPANTEAFF. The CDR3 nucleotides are TGCAGCGTTTACCCAGCCAACACTGAAGCTTTCTTT.

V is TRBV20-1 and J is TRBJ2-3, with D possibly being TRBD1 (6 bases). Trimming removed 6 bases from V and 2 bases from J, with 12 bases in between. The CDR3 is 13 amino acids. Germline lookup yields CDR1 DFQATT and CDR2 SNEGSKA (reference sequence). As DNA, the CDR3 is TGCAGTGCCGAGTGGGGGCACACAGATACGCAGTATTTT. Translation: CSAEWGHTDTQYF.

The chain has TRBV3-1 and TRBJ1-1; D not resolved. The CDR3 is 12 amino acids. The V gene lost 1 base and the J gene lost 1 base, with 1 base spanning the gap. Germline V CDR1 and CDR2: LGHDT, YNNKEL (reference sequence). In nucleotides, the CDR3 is TGTGCCAGCAGCCAAGGGAACACTGAAGCTTTCTTT. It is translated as CASSQGNTEAFF.